This T cell receptor (beta chain) is from a study of cytomegalovirus exposure and HLA in healthy donors. Points on this clone: As yet, its antigen is unknown.

The study ran its PCR with 60 Vbeta and 13 Jbeta primers. The protocol was immunoSEQ multiplex PCR, while the TCRdb copy is restricted to in-frame clones and leaves out a portion. This sample has 280,000 or so clones, with 85% to 90% found just once. Broader study findings: Generally TCR sequences proved uncommon, though certain public TCRs appeared in numerous donors. Prior analysis indicated that the majority of TCR beta V segments exhibited productivity approximately 87% or approximately 30% of the time.

The TCR was taken from a woman aged 18-29 years in good health and CMV-seronegative. Sequencing was done on a sample of PBMCs.

This chain's CDR3 is CASSTDYSGANVLTF. CDR3 sequence (DNA): TGTGCCAGTAGTACAGACTACTCTGGGGCCAACGTCCTGACTTTC. The genes are TRBV19 and TRBJ2-6, with a possible D match to TRBD2 (5 bases). Trimming removed 4 bases from V and 0 bases from J, with 7 bases in between. The CDR3 spans 15 residues. The germline V gene encodes CDR1 LNHDA and CDR2 SQIVND (reference sequence).